The subject of this entry is one T cell receptor (beta chain). The target antigen is unknown. The CDR3 is made up of 11 amino acids. Germline lookup yields CDR1 MGHDK and CDR2 SYGVNS. Between the trimmed V and J ends, which lost 10 bases and 3 bases, there was a span of 10 bases. The sample belongs to a study of cytomegalovirus exposure and HLA in healthy donors. Overall study findings and caveats: Reportedly, TCR beta sequences accurately predicted HLA-A and HLA-B alleles in most subjects. Many donors carried some public TCRs, although rarity characterized most TCR sequences. Highly shared sequence variants in one cluster were likely a sequencing artifact. Several of the most significant clusters were apparently associated with common viral pathogens in a later analysis.

The primer mix had 60 Vbeta and 13 Jbeta primers. The table came from immunoSEQ multiplex PCR; TCRdb's copy has only in-frame clones and leaves some out. In the table there are approximately 110,000 clones, approximately 80% of which are singletons. The receptor's source is a man in his fifties in good health and CMV-seronegative. The chain links TRBV25-1 to TRBJ2-7, with D possibly being TRBD2 (5 bases). Sample: PBMCs. CDR3 in DNA: TGTGCCATCGAGGGCCACTACGAGCAGTACTTC. Translated: CAIEGHYEQYF.